This entry lists 26 T cell receptor beta chains sequenced from one sample in a study of CD8 T cells in Susac syndrome. Random hexamers were used to reverse transcribe the RNA input (roughly 0.5 to 1 ug). TCRdb recomputed calls from the immunoSEQ multiplex PCR reads with MiXCR, one row per CDR3 protein. The sample lists about 160,000 distinct CDR3 sequences, just over 90% occurring once. The sample was CD4+ T cells from PBMCs. All receptors come from a human donor in good health.

J is TRBJ2-5 and V is TRBV20-1; tentatively, D is TRBD2 (5 bases). Trimming took 5 bases from V and 5 from J, leaving 24 bases between them. The CDR3 spans 16 residues. CDR1 DFQATT and CDR2 SNEGSKA come from the germline V gene (reference sequence). The chain's CDR3 is CSAVPTGGLRVETQYF. The CDR3, as DNA: TGCAGTGCTGTCCCGACGGGCGGACTGAGGGTTGAGACCCAGTACTTC.

The chain is built from TRBV11-2 and TRBJ2-7; D gene ambiguous. Germline lookup yields CDR1 SGHAT and CDR2 FQNNGV. The CDR3 loop spans 12 amino acids. V dropped 5 bases and J dropped 3 bases, with 8 bases sitting between them. The CDR3 sequence is CASSPGYYEQYF. The CDR3 nucleotides read TGTGCCAGCAGCCCAGGCTACTACGAGCAGTACTTC.

The chain combines TRBV18 with TRBJ1-1; no clear D. With 3 bases removed from V and 6 bases from J, the gap between germline ends came to 14 bases. Per germline, CDR1 KGHSH and CDR2 LQKENI. CDR3 size: 14 residues. The CDR3 DNA sequence: TGTGCCAGCTCACCCGACCCAATATTCTCTGAAGCTTTCTTT. Translated: CASSPDPIFSEAFF.

The J gene is TRBJ1-2, the V gene TRBV2, with D uncertain. V was pared by 2 bases and J by 1 base, with 11 bases between. Germline values: CDR1 SNHLY, CDR2 FYNNEI. The CDR3 consists of 15 residues. The CDR3 spells CASSESKTYNYGYTF. For the CDR3, the DNA is TGTGCCAGCAGTGAAAGTAAAACTTATAACTATGGCTACACCTTC.

The chain carries TRBV3-1 and TRBJ1-3, with unresolved D. Between the trimmed V and J ends, which lost 4 bases and 4 bases, there was a span of 14 bases. The V gene's germline CDR1 is LGHDT and CDR2 YNNKEL (reference sequence). The CDR3 is made up of 15 amino acids. In nucleotides, the CDR3 is TGTGCCAGCAGCCTCTCCGGGATATCGGGAAACACCATATATTTT. It translates to CASSLSGISGNTIYF.

The chain couples TRBV5-4 to TRBJ2-4; D perhaps matches TRBD1 (6 bases). The CDR3 totals 14 residues. Trimming removed 1 base from V and 1 base from J, with 6 bases in between. The V gene's germline CDR1 is SGHNT and CDR2 YYREEE (reference sequence). In DNA, the CDR3 is TGTGCCAGCAGCTTGACAGGGGCCAAAAACATTCAGTACTTC. Encoded protein: CASSLTGAKNIQYF.

The chain carries TRBV12-3 or TRBV12-4 and TRBJ1-5, with TRBD1 identical over 7 bases. The J segment lost 4 bases and the V segment lost 4 bases, leaving 1 base of the junction unmatched. The CDR3 length is 13 residues. CDR3 sequence (DNA): TGTGCCAGCAGTTGGGACAGAAATCAGCCCCAGCATTTT. Its translation is CASSWDRNQPQHF.

The V and J genes are TRBV12-5 and TRBJ2-7; no reliable D call. Trimming shortened V by 5 bases and J by 5 bases, and 16 bases separated the two germline ends. Germline loops: CDR1 LGHNT, CDR2 FRNRAP. The CDR3 has 14 amino acids. CDR3 amino acids: CASGPRIGLNEQYF. As DNA, the CDR3 is TGTGCTAGTGGTCCCCGGATAGGTTTGAACGAGCAGTACTTC.

The chain combines TRBV29-1 with TRBJ2-2, with 9 bases fitting TRBD2. Per germline, CDR1 SQVTM and CDR2 ANQGSEA. The trim removed 6 bases at V and 9 bases at J, leaving 8 bases unmatched. The length of the CDR3 is 13 residues. The CDR3 DNA is TGCAGCGTCCTACCTAGCGGGGAGCGGGAGCTGTTTTTT. Translation: CSVLPSGERELFF.

The genes are TRBV12-3 or TRBV12-4 and TRBJ1-1; 7 positions match TRBD1. The length of the CDR3 is 14 residues. The ends lost 5 bases at V and 7 bases at J; junction bases unmatched: 10. As DNA, the CDR3 is TGTGCCAGCAGTCGCCCGGGACAGACCCTTGAAGCTTTCTTT. This translates into CASSRPGQTLEAFF.

The chain links TRBV5-1 to TRBJ1-2, with D possibly matching TRBD1 (5 bases). Between the trimmed V and J ends, which lost 4 bases and 4 bases, there was a span of 14 bases. The length of the CDR3 is 14 residues. Germline V lookup: CDR1 SGHRS, CDR2 YFSETQ. The CDR3 region is CASSAQGGIYGYTF. The CDR3 DNA reads TGCGCCAGCAGCGCGCAGGGCGGGATCTATGGCTACACCTTC.

V gene TRBV5-4 combines with J gene TRBJ1-2; TRBD1 might be the D (6 bases). V lost 4 bases to trimming and J lost 9 bases, with 19 bases between them. This CDR3 region has 14 residues. The germline gives CDR1 SGHNT, CDR2 YYREEE (reference sequence). In DNA form, the CDR3 reads TGTGCCAGCAGCCCTTCCTCGGCAGGGGAGAGCTACACCTTC. The encoded protein is CASSPSSAGESYTF.

V is TRBV7-2 and J is TRBJ1-2; D remains unclear. The CDR3 runs 14 residues. V shed 3 bases and J shed 5 bases, with 13 bases lying between them. Germline V gene sequence: CDR1 SGHTA, CDR2 FQGNSA. CDR3 nucleotide sequence: TGTGCCAGCAGCTTGCGTTCGGTGATATATGGCTACACCTTC. As protein: CASSLRSVIYGYTF.

The chain combines TRBV25-1 with TRBJ2-5; D call uncertain. V lost 5 bases and J lost 12, with 10 bases in between. This CDR3 has 10 amino acids. The germline gives CDR1 MGHDK, CDR2 SYGVNS. The CDR3 DNA is TGTGCCAGCAGTCACCGGTTAGAGTACTTC. Translation: CASSHRLEYF.

The genes are TRBV14 and TRBJ1-4; D ambiguous. The ends were cut back, 0 bases at V and 0 bases at J, with 14 bases in the middle. The CDR3 has 18 amino acids. Germline assignment: CDR1 SGHDN and CDR2 FVKESK. The CDR3 reads CASSQDLAGITTNEKLFF. DNA for the CDR3: TGTGCCAGCAGCCAAGACTTGGCGGGAATTACAACTAATGAAAAACTGTTTTTT.

The V and J genes are TRBV7-8 and TRBJ2-3; a weak D match, TRBD2 (7 bases). Germline loops: CDR1 SGHVS, CDR2 FQNEAQ. There are 15 residues in the CDR3. V lost 2 bases to trimming and J lost 0 bases, with 9 bases between them. The CDR3 sequence is CASSLRGASTDTQYF. In DNA, the CDR3 is TGTGCCAGCAGCTTACGGGGGGCCAGCACAGATACGCAGTATTTT.

The V call is TRBV5-1, the J call TRBJ1-1; weak D call: TRBD1 (5 bases). CDR1 is SGHRS, CDR2 YFSETQ, per germline. V lost 0 bases, J lost 4 bases, and 10 bases lay in between. The CDR3 has 14 residues. The CDR3 DNA follows: TGCGCCAGCAGCTTGGAGGGGAGGGCCACTGAAGCTTTCTTT. Translating gives CASSLEGRATEAFF.

V is TRBV3-1 and J is TRBJ2-6; no clear D gene. Deletions cut 1 base from V and 4 bases from J, with 17 bases between. Germline V CDR1 and CDR2: LGHDT, YNNKEL (reference sequence). This CDR3 contains 18 residues. CDR3 sequence reads: CASSQVAWTRHGANVLTF. The CDR3 coding sequence is TGTGCCAGCAGCCAAGTCGCGTGGACGAGGCACGGGGCCAACGTCCTGACTTTC.

The chain joins TRBV2 to TRBJ1-1; D not certain. The CDR3 is made up of 12 amino acids. Germline loops: CDR1 SNHLY, CDR2 FYNNEI. The V end lost 7 bases, the J end lost 5 bases, and 11 bases lay between the germline ends. CDR3 residues: CASKTDVTEAFF. The CDR3 DNA reads TGTGCCAGCAAGACGGATGTTACTGAAGCTTTCTTT.

Remarks on this clonotype: Its ends do not fully match the called genes, so a read error is possible. This chain uses TRBV29-1 with TRBJ2-7; D unclear. Looked up from germline, CDR1 is SQVTM and CDR2 is ANQGSEA. The CDR3 runs to 13 residues. The CDR3 nucleotides are TGCAGCGCTGAATCTCCTAGCTCCTACGAGCAGTACTTC. Residues: CSAESPSSYEQYF.

The chain joins TRBV14 to TRBJ2-5, with TRBD1 matching 8 bases. Per the germline V gene, CDR1 is SGHDN and CDR2 is FVKESK. J was trimmed by 1 base and V by 0 bases; bases with no gene match: 4. The CDR3 is made up of 16 amino acids. The CDR3 DNA reads as TGTGCCAGCAGCCAAGATCCCACAGGGGGCCAAGAGACCCAGTACTTC. Translating gives CASSQDPTGGQETQYF.

The CDR3 here is CASSYSIGGTGYEQYF. The CDR3 DNA is TGTGCCAGCAGTTACTCGATTGGAGGGACAGGGTACGAGCAGTACTTC. The rearrangement uses TRBV6-5 and TRBJ2-7; 9 bases align to TRBD1. The V gene end was trimmed by 0 bases and the J gene end by 4 bases; junction bases not matched to a gene: 7. Germline V gives CDR1 MNHEY, CDR2 SVGAGI. The CDR3 extends over 16 amino acids.

The genes are TRBV12-3 or TRBV12-4 and TRBJ1-1; D unresolved. This CDR3 has 14 amino acids. V was cut by 2 bases and J by 1 base, with 8 bases left in between. The CDR3 protein is CASSLSSGNTEAFF. CDR3 DNA sequence: TGTGCCAGCAGTTTAAGCTCGGGGAACACTGAAGCTTTCTTT.

The J gene is TRBJ2-3, the V gene TRBV25-1; the D gene is possibly TRBD1 (6 bases). Germline lookup yields CDR1 MGHDK and CDR2 SYGVNS. The germline V and J ends were trimmed by 10 bases and 5 bases, with 13 bases remaining between them. The CDR3 is 12 residues long. DNA of the CDR3: TGTGCCACAGGGGCATTTGGAGATACGCAGTATTTT. Translated, it gives CATGAFGDTQYF.

The genes are TRBV6-6 and TRBJ2-5, with D possibly called TRBD1 or TRBD2 (6 bases each). This CDR3 comprises 14 residues. Germline CDR1 and CDR2: MNHNY and SVGAGI (reference sequence). V gave up 7 bases and J gave up 4 bases, with 16 bases separating them. The chain's CDR3 is CASTLQGGRETQYF. The CDR3 nucleotides are TGTGCCAGCACCCTACAGGGAGGTCGAGAGACCCAGTACTTC.

The V and J genes are TRBV2 and TRBJ1-4; D unclear. The CDR3 extends over 15 amino acids. Germline values: CDR1 SNHLY, CDR2 FYNNEI. V was shortened by 2 bases and J by 8 bases, with 15 bases between the two germline ends. CDR3 amino acids: CASSEQWGEGEKLFF. CDR3 sequence (DNA): TGTGCCAGCAGTGAACAGTGGGGAGAAGGGGAAAAACTGTTTTTT.